This TCR beta chain emerged from a study of blood T cell repertoires in COVID-19. The CDR3 spans 15 residues. Trimming took 1 base from V and 5 from J; bases not matched to a gene: 3. Per the germline V gene, CDR1 is SGHVS and CDR2 is FQNEAQ. Generated by immunoSEQ multiplex PCR, the TCRdb table keeps only in-frame clones and is missing some. The data show under 200,000 clones, 89% seen once. The receptor was isolated from a woman aged 18 to 35 who had recovered from COVID-19. The gene calls are TRBV7-8 and TRBJ2-5; TRBD2 matches 11 bases. Sequenced input: PBMCs or T cells enriched from blood (not recorded which). The CDR3: CASSLVAGGLETQYF. CDR3 DNA sequence: TGTGCCAGCAGCTTAGTAGCGGGAGGGTTGGAGACCCAGTACTTC.